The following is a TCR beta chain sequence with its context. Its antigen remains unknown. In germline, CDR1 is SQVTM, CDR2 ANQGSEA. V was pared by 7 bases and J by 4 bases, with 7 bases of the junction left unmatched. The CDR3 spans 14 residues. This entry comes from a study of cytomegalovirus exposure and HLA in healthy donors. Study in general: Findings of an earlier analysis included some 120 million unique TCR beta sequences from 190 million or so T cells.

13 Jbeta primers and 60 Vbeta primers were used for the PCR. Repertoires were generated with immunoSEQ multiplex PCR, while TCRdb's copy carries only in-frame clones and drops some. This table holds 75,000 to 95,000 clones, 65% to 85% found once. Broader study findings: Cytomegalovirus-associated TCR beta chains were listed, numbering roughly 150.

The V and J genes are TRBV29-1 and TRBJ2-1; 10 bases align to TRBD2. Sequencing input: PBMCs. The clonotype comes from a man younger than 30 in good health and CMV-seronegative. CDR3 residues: CSADTSGVYNEQFF. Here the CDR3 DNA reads TGCAGCGCCGATACTAGCGGGGTTTACAATGAGCAGTTCTTC.